This T cell receptor beta chain was captured in a study of T-cell reconstitution after alpha-beta-depleted transplantation in children. This clonotype was recorded at least ten times. V lost 2 bases, J lost 0 bases, and 11 bases lay in between. The germline V gene has CDR1 MDHEN and CDR2 SYDVKM. This CDR3 has 17 amino acids. The library targeted TCRbeta and was prepared with unique molecular identifiers. TCRdb analysed the PCR reads with MiXCR anew, one entry per CDR3 protein. The data show about 500,000 distinct CDR3 sequences, around 10% seen once. The TCR sequence derives from a female patient between 2 and 15 years old who had a stem cell transplant for aplastic anemia, so the T cells may come from the graft donor. This specimen consisted of PBMCs, mostly from graft donor cells, obtained 180 days after TCRalphabeta/CD19-depleted stem cell transplant. The chain is built from TRBV28 and TRBJ2-6, with D possibly TRBD1 on 5 matching bases. CDR3 DNA: TGTGCCAGCAGTTTAGGGCAGGGAAGCTCTGGGGCCAACGTCCTGACTTTC. Amino acids: CASSLGQGSSGANVLTF.